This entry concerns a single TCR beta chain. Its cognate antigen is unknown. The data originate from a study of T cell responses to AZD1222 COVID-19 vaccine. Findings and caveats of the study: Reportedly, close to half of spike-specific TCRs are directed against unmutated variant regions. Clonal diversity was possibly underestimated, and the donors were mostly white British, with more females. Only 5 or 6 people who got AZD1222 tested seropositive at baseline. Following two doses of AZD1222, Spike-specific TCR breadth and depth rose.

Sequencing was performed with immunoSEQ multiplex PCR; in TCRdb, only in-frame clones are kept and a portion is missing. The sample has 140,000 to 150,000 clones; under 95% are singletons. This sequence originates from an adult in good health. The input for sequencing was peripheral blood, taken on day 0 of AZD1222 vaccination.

For the CDR3, the DNA is TGTGCCAGCAGCTTCAGCAACATGAACACTGAAGCTTTCTTT. Protein product: CASSFSNMNTEAFF. This sequence joins TRBV11-3 and TRBJ1-1; no clear D gene. The CDR3 is 14 amino acids. Trimming removed 3 bases from V and 0 bases from J, with 8 bases in between. The germline V gene encodes CDR1 SGHNT and CDR2 YENEEA. Combining the CDR3 with reference TRBV11-3 and TRBJ1-1 gives the whole variable domain EAGVVQSPRYKIIEKKQPVAFWCNPISGHNTLYWYLQNLGQGPELLIRYENEEAVDDSQLPKDRFSAERLKGVDSTLKIQPAELGDSAVYLCASSFSNMNTEAFFGQGTRLTVV.